These 4 T cell receptor beta chains were all obtained from the same sample, sequenced in a study of blood T cell repertoires in COVID-19. Some clones are missing from TCRdb's copy, which holds only in-frame ones; the method was immunoSEQ multiplex PCR. The sample consists of over 150,000 clones, approximately 91% of them appearing once. Input material: peripheral blood. These receptors were taken from a man aged 18 to 30 with COVID-19, enrolled during active disease.

The chain has TRBV7-9 and TRBJ2-3; 12 bases align to TRBD2. The CDR3 is made up of 18 amino acids. J was trimmed by 4 bases and V by 5 bases; bases with no gene match: 13. Germline V gene lookup returns CDR1 SEHNR and CDR2 FQNEAQ (reference sequence). The CDR3 sequence is CASSPTTRASGRADTQYF. The CDR3 DNA follows: TGTGCCAGCAGCCCAACCACTCGGGCTAGCGGGAGGGCAGATACGCAGTATTTT.

V is TRBV5-5 and J is TRBJ2-2; 9 nucleotides agree with TRBD1. V shed 0 bases, J shed 0 bases, and the junction held 3 bases outside the gene matches. The CDR3 is made up of 17 amino acids. CDR1 and CDR2 from the germline V gene are SGHKS and YYEKEE (reference sequence). The CDR3: CASSLDRTGANTGELFF. The CDR3 coding sequence is TGTGCCAGCAGCTTGGATAGGACAGGGGCGAACACCGGGGAGCTGTTTTTT.

This rearrangement joins TRBV7-9 to TRBJ1-1; D possibly corresponds to TRBD1 (6 bases). V lost 6 bases and J lost 4, with 15 bases in between. Looked up from germline, CDR1 is SEHNR and CDR2 is FQNEAQ (reference sequence). The CDR3 consists of 14 residues. CDR3 in DNA: TGTGCCAGCAGTTCGAGACAGGTGGGCACTGAAGCTTTCTTT. The encoded protein is CASSSRQVGTEAFF.

This clone has more than one count but fewer than ten. This sequence joins TRBV29-1 and TRBJ2-1; 7 nucleotides match TRBD1. J lost 15 bases, V lost 0 bases, and 8 bases had no gene match. From germline, CDR1 is SQVTM and CDR2 ANQGSEA. The CDR3 runs 12 residues. CDR3 DNA sequence: TGCAGCGTTGAAGAAGACAGGGTAAATCGGTTCTTC. Its translation is CSVEEDRVNRFF.